The clone carrying this T cell receptor beta chain was detected many times. This sample is drawn from a study of T cells in Graves' hyperthyroidism and ophthalmopathy. Background on the study: Peripheral blood was drawn at first diagnosis, prior to all treatment.

The investigators amplified TCR beta CDR3 regions from RNA transcripts. The HTBI primer set was used in a first-round RT-PCR of the TCR CDR3. TCRdb passed the multiplex PCR reads through MiXCR, listing each CDR3 protein once. The table shows fewer than 600,000 distinct CDR3 sequences, with around 15% occurring only once. The hyperthyroidism was newly diagnosed and had lasted under 2 months; the patients were aged 18 to 65. Fresh peripheral blood, approximately 10 ml, was the source of the PBMCs. This sequence originates from a woman between 35 and 50 years old with Graves' hyperthyroidism. The source material was blood.

CDR3 nucleotide sequence: TGTGCCAGCAGAAACCCAATGGGACAGTCGAGCAATCAGCCCCAGCATTTT. This codes for CASRNPMGQSSNQPQHF. This chain links TRBV28 with TRBJ1-5, with TRBD1 identical over 7 bases. The trim removed 6 bases at V and 1 base at J, leaving 12 bases unmatched. Germline CDR1 and CDR2: MDHEN and SYDVKM. The CDR3 has 17 amino acids.